One T cell receptor beta chain is described in this entry. This specimen comes from a study of cytomegalovirus exposure and HLA in healthy donors. This PCR relied on a set of 60 Vbeta primers and 13 Jbeta primers. Assay used: immunoSEQ multiplex PCR; TCRdb lists only in-frame clones, some missing. The data show 120,000 to 150,000 clones, about four fifths seen once. Germline loops: CDR1 DFQATT, CDR2 SNEGSKA (reference sequence). This CDR3 has 11 amino acids. Trimming took 3 bases from V and 6 from J; bases not matched to a gene: 1. The J gene is TRBJ2-7, the V gene TRBV20-1; 8 bases agree with TRBD1. The sample comprised PBMCs. This TCR was sampled from a man in his forties or fifties in good health and CMV-seropositive. The CDR3 is CSARDRVEQYF. The CDR3 DNA sequence: TGCAGTGCTAGGGACAGGGTCGAGCAGTACTTC.